The 28 T cell receptor beta chains given below trace back to one sample, sequenced in a study of blood T cell repertoires in COVID-19 (dated by TCRdb to the early 2020s). Libraries came from the immunoSEQ multiplex PCR assay. TCRdb took over this immuneACCESS table, retaining in-frame rearrangements with V and J assigned. Such tables are incomplete; in checked studies, under half of the missing clones stem from an unresolved V gene, and the remainder is unexplained. In this sample the table shows about 26,000 clones, approximately 90% of which occur a single time. 2.5% to 3.5% of the sample is held by the ten biggest clonotypes. The sample consisted of peripheral blood. Every receptor here comes from a human donor in a cohort sampled during active COVID-19.

The chain has TRBV6-6 and TRBJ2-7; 9 positions agree with TRBD2. Germline loops: CDR1 MNHNY, CDR2 SVGAGI (reference sequence). V dropped 6 bases and J dropped 5; count of bases not matched to a gene: 5. The CDR3 has 13 amino acids. CDR3 residues: CASRSASGNEQYF. The CDR3 DNA follows: TGTGCCAGCAGGTCCGCTAGCGGGAACGAGCAGTACTTC.

The chain joins TRBV3-1 (or the pseudogene TRBV3-2) to TRBJ2-7, with TRBD2 matching over 14 bases. CDR3 length equals 15 residues. V shed 3 bases, J shed 6 bases, and the junction held 4 bases outside the gene matches. The V gene's germline CDR1 is LGHDT and CDR2 YNNKEL (reference sequence). Here the CDR3 reads CASSHRLAGGREQYF. In DNA form, the CDR3 reads TGTGCCAGCAGCCACAGACTAGCGGGGGGGCGCGAGCAGTACTTC.

The V call is TRBV13, the J call TRBJ2-3, with 10 bases fitting TRBD2. The CDR3 sequence is 16 residues long. Trimming at V came to 4 bases and at J to 4 bases, leaving 8 bases not matched to a gene. Germline V gives CDR1 PRHDT, CDR2 FYEKMQ (reference sequence). The chain's CDR3 is CASSSSGGRAADTQYF. In DNA form, the CDR3 reads TGTGCCAGCAGCTCTAGCGGGGGTAGGGCCGCAGATACGCAGTATTTT. Drawing the rest from reference TRBV13 and TRBJ2-3, the complete variable domain is AAGVIQSPRHLIKEKRETATLKCYPIPRHDTVYWYQQGPGQDPQFLISFYEKMQSDKGSIPDRFSAQQFSDYHSELNMSSLELGDSALYFCASSSSGGRAADTQYFGPGTRLTVL.

This chain uses TRBV5-5 with TRBJ2-7, with D possibly being TRBD2 (5 bases). The germline CDR1 and CDR2 sequences are SGHKS and YYEKEE (reference sequence). The V and J ends lost 1 base and 3 bases respectively, with 11 bases between them. The CDR3 totals 14 residues. CDR3 sequence (DNA): TGTGCCAGCAGCTTGAAAGTAGGGAGCTACGAGCAGTACGTC. It translates to CASSLKVGSYEQYV.

This chain connects TRBV4-1 to TRBJ2-1; 10 nucleotides agree with TRBD2. CDR3 length: 16 residues. The germline gives CDR1 MGHRA, CDR2 YSYEKL. V shed 4 bases and J 0 bases; nucleotides not matched to a gene: 3. The CDR3 spells CASSRERGGSYNEQFF. In DNA form, the CDR3 reads TGCGCCAGCAGCCGGGAGCGGGGGGGCTCCTACAATGAGCAGTTCTTC.

The chain links TRBV2 to TRBJ1-2; D not resolved. From germline, CDR1 is SNHLY and CDR2 FYNNEI. This CDR3 region has 14 residues. Trimming left V 5 bases short and J 2 bases short, with 12 bases between. CDR3: CASSTDKSNYGYTF. The CDR3 DNA reads as TGTGCCAGCAGTACAGATAAGAGCAACTATGGCTACACCTTC.

This clone was detected once. Relative to the germline gene, one junction end is altered; a read error may explain this. The chain carries TRBV11-2 and TRBJ1-2, with D tentatively TRBD1 (5 bases). CDR3 size: 13 residues. In germline, CDR1 is SGHAT, CDR2 FQNNGV. The DNA for the CDR3 is TGTGCCAGCAGCGTAGATAGGGGCCCGGGCTACACCTTC. The encoded protein is CASSVDRGPGYTF.

The rearrangement uses TRBV6-4 and TRBJ2-5; 10 positions agree with TRBD2. The V gene's germline CDR1 is MRHNA and CDR2 SNTAGT. This CDR3 comprises 16 residues. With V trimmed by 2 bases and J by 2 bases, 5 bases remained unmatched. The DNA of the CDR3 is TGTGCCAGCAGTGACGTGGCTAGCGGGGGACAAGAGACCCAGTACTTC. Translating it yields CASSDVASGGQETQYF.

The chain links TRBV15 to TRBJ1-5, with D maybe TRBD1 (6 bases). Germline V gene sequence: CDR1 LNHNV, CDR2 YYDKDF (reference sequence). The CDR3 sequence is 14 residues long. V was shortened by 1 base and J by 6 bases, with 10 bases between the two germline ends. The CDR3 DNA reads as TGTGCCACCAGCAGAGGGGGGCGGTCTCAGCCCCAGCATTTT. Its translation is CATSRGGRSQPQHF.

This chain uses TRBV2 with TRBJ1-2; 8 bases map to TRBD1. The CDR3 spans 16 residues. CDR1 and CDR2 (germline): SNHLY, FYNNEI. V shed 4 bases and J 1 base; nucleotides not matched to a gene: 8. CDR3: CASSGGRGRYNYGYTF. As DNA, the CDR3 is TGTGCCAGCAGTGGAGGCAGGGGGCGTTATAACTATGGCTACACCTTC.

The V call is TRBV11-2, the J call TRBJ2-1; 10 positions agree with TRBD1. The CDR3 spans 15 residues. V lost 0 bases to trimming and J lost 12 bases; unmatched junction nucleotides: 8. CDR1 is SGHAT, CDR2 FQNNGV, per germline. The CDR3 nucleotides read TGTGCCAGCAGCTTAGAGGGACAGGGGTTTTTAGGGCAGTTCTTC. Protein: CASSLEGQGFLGQFF. The full variable domain, in which reference TRBV11-2 and TRBJ2-1 provide the parts outside the CDR3, is EAGVAQSPRYKIIEKRQSVAFWCNPISGHATLYWYQQILGQGPKLLIQFQNNGVVDDSQLPKDRFSAERLKGVDSTLKIQPAKLEDSAVYLCASSLEGQGFLGQFFGPGTRLTVL.

The V gene is TRBV7-9, the J gene TRBJ2-7, with TRBD1 identical over 8 bases. V shed 3 bases and J 0 bases; nucleotides not matched to a gene: 7. The germline V gene has CDR1 SEHNR and CDR2 FQNEAQ (reference sequence). CDR3 length: 16 amino acids. The CDR3, as DNA: TGTGCCAGCAGCTTGGAAGGGGACAGGAGCTCCTACGAGCAGTACGTC. Translation gives CASSLEGDRSSYEQYV.

This chain connects TRBV9 to TRBJ1-6, with 9 bases lining up with TRBD1. Germline CDR1 and CDR2: SGDLS and YYNGEE. With V trimmed by 4 bases and J by 9 bases, 2 bases remained unmatched. The CDR3 is made up of 13 amino acids. The CDR3 DNA sequence: TGTGCCAGCAGCACAGGGGGCGGTTCACCCCTCCACTTT. It specifies CASSTGGGSPLHF.

The V call is TRBV13, the J call TRBJ2-7; D is perhaps TRBD1 (6 bases). V was pared by 5 bases and J by 5 bases, with 13 bases between. This CDR3 has 13 residues. Germline loops: CDR1 PRHDT, CDR2 FYEKMQ (reference sequence). In DNA form, the CDR3 reads TGTGCCAGCAGCGCTGCAGGGGTCGACGAGCAGTACTTC. Its protein product is CASSAAGVDEQYF. Supplemented by reference TRBV13 and TRBJ2-7, the full variable domain reads AAGVIQSPRHLIKEKRETATLKCYPIPRHDTVYWYQQGPGQDPQFLISFYEKMQSDKGSIPDRFSAQQFSDYHSELNMSSLELGDSALYFCASSAAGVDEQYFGPGTRLTVT.

The chain recombines TRBV7-2 with TRBJ2-4; 8 positions match TRBD1. The V and J ends lost 5 bases and 0 bases, in that order; junction bases with no gene match: 6. The CDR3 runs to 16 residues. Per germline, CDR1 SGHTA and CDR2 FQGNSA. The DNA for the CDR3 is TGTGCCAGCAGCCGCCGGACAGGGCCAGCCAAAAACATTCAGTACTTC. Translated, it gives CASSRRTGPAKNIQYF.

The chain has TRBV9 and TRBJ1-4, with 8 bases matching TRBD1. Trimming took 0 bases from V and 4 from J; bases not matched to a gene: 5. CDR3 length: 16 residues. Per germline, CDR1 SGDLS and CDR2 YYNGEE. The chain's CDR3 is CASSVAGGQVNEKLFF. CDR3 sequence (DNA): TGTGCCAGCAGCGTAGCTGGGGGACAGGTTAATGAAAAACTGTTTTTT. Variable domain in full (rest from reference TRBV9 and TRBJ1-4): DSGVTQTPKHLITATGQRVTLRCSPRSGDLSVYWYQQSLDQGLQFLIQYYNGEERAKGNILERFSAQQFPDLHSELNLSSLELGDSALYFCASSVAGGQVNEKLFFGSGTQLSVL.

This chain uses TRBV3-1 (or the pseudogene TRBV3-2) with TRBJ2-7; 8 nucleotides align to TRBD2. The CDR3 runs to 12 residues. Per germline, CDR1 LGHDT and CDR2 YNNKEL (reference sequence). The trim removed 4 bases at V and 7 bases at J, leaving 3 bases unmatched. CDR3 in DNA: TGTGCCAGCAGCCCGGGGGGGGGAGAGCAGTACGTC. Residues: CASSPGGGEQYV.

The chain is built from TRBV7-3 and TRBJ2-5; D might be TRBD2 (6 bases). The CDR3 runs to 13 residues. CDR1 and CDR2 (germline): SGHTA, FQGTGA. V was clipped by 4 bases and J by 4 bases, with 10 bases between them. Written as DNA, the CDR3 is TGTGCCAGCAGCTGGAGGGTAGGAGAGACCCAGTACTTC. Its protein product is CASSWRVGETQYF.

The genes are TRBV10-1 and TRBJ2-7; a possible D gene is TRBD1 (7 bases). Germline values: CDR1 WNHNN, CDR2 SYGVQD (reference sequence). This CDR3 spans 13 amino acids. V lost 6 bases to trimming and J lost 1 base, with 10 bases between them. The CDR3 sequence: CASRGGQSYEQYV. The CDR3 bases are TGCGCCAGCAGGGGGGGACAGTCCTACGAGCAGTACGTC.

This sequence joins TRBV10-3 and TRBJ2-3; 9 bases are shared with TRBD1. Germline loops: CDR1 ENHRY, CDR2 SYGVKD. V dropped 4 bases and J dropped 3; count of bases not matched to a gene: 5. CDR3 length equals 15 residues. DNA of the CDR3: TGTGCCATCAGTGGGCCGGGACAGGGTACAGATACGCAGTATTTT. Amino acid sequence: CAISGPGQGTDTQYF.

V gene TRBV7-9 combines with J gene TRBJ1-2, with 8 bases that match TRBD1. The trim removed 5 bases at V and 4 bases at J, leaving 9 bases unmatched. This CDR3 region has 15 residues. Per the germline V gene, CDR1 is SEHNR and CDR2 is FQNEAQ (reference sequence). The CDR3 DNA is TGTGCCAGCAGCCCTGCAGGGGGCCGGGGCTATGGCTACACCTTC. It is translated as CASSPAGGRGYGYTF.

This chain uses TRBV5-4 with TRBJ2-2, with D possibly TRBD1 on 6 matching bases. Trimming pared 0 bases from V and 2 bases from J, leaving 8 bases between. Germline CDR1 SGHNT, CDR2 YYREEE (reference sequence). This CDR3 contains 15 residues. CDR3 nucleotide sequence: TGTGCCAGCAGCTTGGCAGGGGCTAACACCGGGGAGCTGTTTTTT. Its protein is CASSLAGANTGELFF.

V and J are TRBV5-1 and TRBJ1-4; D perhaps matches TRBD1 (5 bases). This CDR3 spans 16 amino acids. V dropped 4 bases and J dropped 0 bases, with 13 bases sitting between them. Germline-derived CDR1 and CDR2 are SGHRS and YFSETQ. The CDR3 loop is CASSRVDNPTNEKLFF. The CDR3 DNA follows: TGCGCCAGCAGCCGTGTGGACAATCCAACTAATGAAAAACTGTTTTTT.

This chain connects TRBV6-5 to TRBJ1-2, with 8 nucleotides matching TRBD1. The CDR3 extends over 14 amino acids. The germline V gene has CDR1 MNHEY and CDR2 SVGAGI. With V trimmed by 6 bases and J by 3 bases, 6 bases remained unmatched. The CDR3 loop reads CASRQTGVDYGYTF. CDR3 sequence (DNA): TGTGCCAGCAGACAGACAGGGGTTGACTATGGCTACACCTTC.

The rearrangement joins TRBV27 to TRBJ1-6, with 8 bases that match TRBD1. J gave up 12 bases and V 2 bases, and 0 bases lay outside the gene matches. Per germline, CDR1 MNHEY and CDR2 SMNVEV (reference sequence). There are 12 residues in the CDR3. CDR3 sequence reads: CASSLGTGPLHF. The CDR3 bases are TGTGCCAGCAGTTTAGGGACAGGACCCCTCCACTTT.

V and J are TRBV4-1 and TRBJ2-4; TRBD2 matches 9 bases. V lost 1 base, J lost 6 bases, and 13 bases stayed unmatched. Germline assignment: CDR1 MGHRA and CDR2 YSYEKL. CDR3 length: 18 residues. CDR3 region: CASSQVGVVGAGGNIQYF. The CDR3 nucleotides are TGCGCCAGCAGCCAAGTTGGGGTGGTGGGAGCGGGGGGAAACATTCAGTACTTC.

The rearrangement joins TRBV19 to TRBJ1-3; 7 bases map to TRBD1. V was clipped by 3 bases and J by 1 base; unmatched bases: 9. Germline V gene sequence: CDR1 LNHDA, CDR2 SQIVND (reference sequence). The CDR3 runs 17 residues. CDR3 bases: TGTGCCAGTAGTATTCGGACAGGACTGCTATCTGGAAACACCATATATTTT. Amino acid sequence: CASSIRTGLLSGNTIYF.

The chain has TRBV27 and TRBJ2-1, with 8 bases that match TRBD1. V gave up 0 bases and J gave up 2 bases; unmatched junction bases: 0. The germline gives CDR1 MNHEY, CDR2 SMNVEV (reference sequence). The CDR3 has 15 residues. The CDR3: CASSLSTGAYNEQFF. The CDR3 DNA follows: TGTGCCAGCAGTTTATCGACAGGGGCCTACAATGAGCAGTTCTTC.